Given below is one T cell receptor (beta chain) in context. The data are from a study of blood T cell repertoires in COVID-19. CDR3 size: 17 residues. Per germline, CDR1 MNHEY and CDR2 SMNVEV (reference sequence). Unmatched junction bases numbered 10, after V lost 6 bases and J lost 1 base. Measured with immunoSEQ multiplex PCR; TCRdb has only the in-frame clones, and not every one. The table shows approximately 250,000 clones, with around 89% occurring only once. The rearrangement joins TRBV27 to TRBJ2-1; 9 positions match TRBD1. The TCR comes from a woman in her thirties or forties with acute COVID-19. Sequencing input: PBMCs or T cells enriched from blood (not recorded which). The CDR3 DNA sequence: TGTGCCAGCAGCCATACAGGGGGCGTAATATCCTACAATGAGCAGTTCTTC. Protein: CASSHTGGVISYNEQFF.